A single sample is the source of the 11 T cell receptor beta chains below, sequenced in a study of cytomegalovirus exposure and HLA in healthy donors. Primers included in the PCR were 60 Vbeta and 13 Jbeta primers. This table comes from immunoSEQ multiplex PCR, and its TCRdb copy is limited to in-frame clones, with some not included. The data contain approximately 110,000 clones, about 70% of them singletons. The sample was PBMCs. The receptor source for this set is a man aged 45-60 years in good health and CMV-seropositive.

This sequence joins TRBV11-2 and TRBJ1-1, with D unresolved. V lost 3 bases, J lost 3 bases, and 14 bases lay in between. CDR3 size: 15 residues. Looked up from germline, CDR1 is SGHAT and CDR2 is FQNNGV. CDR3 loop: CASSFRVEGDTEAFF. CDR3 nucleotides: TGTGCCAGCAGCTTTCGTGTGGAGGGCGACACTGAAGCTTTCTTT.

V gene TRBV27 combines with J gene TRBJ1-6, with D perhaps TRBD1 (5 bases). V lost 3 bases and J 11 bases, leaving 11 bases between the germline ends. Per the germline V gene, CDR1 is MNHEY and CDR2 is SMNVEV (reference sequence). The CDR3 runs to 13 residues. The CDR3 DNA reads TGTGCCAGCAGTTTTGCTCGGACACCACCCCTCCACTTT. Encoded protein: CASSFARTPPLHF.

This clone showed up just a few times. V gene TRBV27 combines with J gene TRBJ1-1; D is possibly TRBD1 (5 bases). The ends were cut back, 3 bases at V and 6 bases at J, with 14 bases in the middle. The CDR3 totals 14 residues. Germline V CDR1 and CDR2: MNHEY, SMNVEV (reference sequence). For the CDR3, the DNA is TGTGCCAGCAGTTTTGATCAGGGATTAGCTGAAGCTTTCTTT. Translated: CASSFDQGLAEAFF.

V is TRBV28 and J is TRBJ1-1, with D unresolved. The CDR3 runs to 14 residues. The V gene lost 2 bases and the J gene lost 2 bases, with 9 bases spanning the gap. Germline CDR1 reads MDHEN; CDR2 reads SYDVKM. The CDR3, as DNA: TGTGCCAGCAGTTTAGGAGGCCTTAACACTGAAGCTTTCTTT. This encodes CASSLGGLNTEAFF.

This chain joins TRBV6-5 and TRBJ2-5; possibly TRBD2 for D (5 bases). The CDR3 loop spans 15 amino acids. Trimming stripped 2 bases from V and 4 bases from J, with 14 bases between. The germline gives CDR1 MNHEY, CDR2 SVGAGI. The CDR3 region has the DNA TGTGCCAGCAGTTACCGGGGAACTAACGGAGAGACCCAGTACTTC. Amino acid sequence: CASSYRGTNGETQYF.

This clone has only a few counts. The V and J genes are TRBV5-1 and TRBJ2-1; D not resolved. V gave up 3 bases and J gave up 0 bases, with 7 bases separating them. The CDR3 is made up of 14 amino acids. CDR1 SGHRS and CDR2 YFSETQ come from the germline V gene. In nucleotides, the CDR3 is TGCGCCAGCAGCTCAGAATACTCCTACAATGAGCAGTTCTTC. Its translation: CASSSEYSYNEQFF.

The chain uses TRBV7-9 and TRBJ2-7, with D possibly matching TRBD2 (5 bases). Trimming cost V 0 bases and J 6 bases, with 6 bases left between them. The germline V gene has CDR1 SEHNR and CDR2 FQNEAQ (reference sequence). The length of the CDR3 is 12 residues. DNA of the CDR3: TGTGCCAGCAGCTTAGCCGGGATCGAGCAGTACTTC. Translation: CASSLAGIEQYF.

The V call is TRBV4-2, the J call TRBJ2-3, with 7 bases aligning to TRBD2. This CDR3 comprises 17 residues. J gave up 2 bases and V 0 bases, and 8 bases lay outside the gene matches. Germline CDR1 LGHNA, CDR2 YNFKEQ. The CDR3 loop reads CASSQDHPAGPTDTQYF. Written as DNA, the CDR3 is TGTGCCAGCAGCCAAGATCACCCAGCGGGGCCCACAGATACGCAGTATTTT.

The rearrangement uses TRBV19 and TRBJ1-5, with D possibly TRBD1 on 5 matching bases. The germline V gene has CDR1 LNHDA and CDR2 SQIVND (reference sequence). This CDR3 has 16 residues. V lost 7 bases and J lost 7, with 23 bases in between. For the CDR3, the DNA is TGTGCCAGTAAAGCCGGGACCTGGGAAGGAGGGCAGCCCCAGCATTTT. Translated: CASKAGTWEGGQPQHF.

This chain links TRBV7-2 with TRBJ2-1, with 12 nucleotides matching TRBD2. V gave up 5 bases and J gave up 3 bases; unmatched junction bases: 5. The germline CDR1 and CDR2 sequences are SGHTA and FQGNSA. This CDR3 is built from 16 residues. In nucleotides, the CDR3 is TGTGCCAGCAGCCCTGGGACTAGCGGGTACTACAATGAGCAGTTCTTC. Residues: CASSPGTSGYYNEQFF.

The rearrangement uses TRBV5-4 and TRBJ2-4; tentative D call: TRBD1 (6 bases). Trimming took 1 base from V and 1 from J, leaving 6 bases between them. The CDR3 length is 14 residues. Germline CDR1 reads SGHNT; CDR2 reads YYREEE (reference sequence). The CDR3 protein is CASSLQGAKNIQYF. The CDR3 DNA reads TGTGCCAGCAGCTTGCAGGGGGCCAAAAACATTCAGTACTTC. The whole variable domain, filled in from reference TRBV5-4 and TRBJ2-4, reads ETGVTQSPTHLIKTRGQQVTLRCSSQSGHNTVSWYQQALGQGPQFIFQYYREEENGRGNFPPRFSGLQFPNYSSELNVNALELDDSALYLCASSLQGAKNIQYFGAGTRLSVL.